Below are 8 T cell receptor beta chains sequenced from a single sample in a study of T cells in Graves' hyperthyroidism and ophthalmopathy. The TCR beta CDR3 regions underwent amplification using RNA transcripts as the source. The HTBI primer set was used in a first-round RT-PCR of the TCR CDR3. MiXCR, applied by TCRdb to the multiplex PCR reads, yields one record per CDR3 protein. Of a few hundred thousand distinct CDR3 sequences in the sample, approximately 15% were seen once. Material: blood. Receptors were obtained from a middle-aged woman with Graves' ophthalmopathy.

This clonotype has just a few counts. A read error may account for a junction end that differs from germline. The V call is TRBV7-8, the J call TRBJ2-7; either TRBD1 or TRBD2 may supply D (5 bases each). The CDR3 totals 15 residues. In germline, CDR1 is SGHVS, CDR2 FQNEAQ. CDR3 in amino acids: CASSTRDGPSCEQYF. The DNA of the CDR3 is TGTGCCAGCAGCACCCGGGACGGACCCTCCTGCGAGCAGTACTTC.

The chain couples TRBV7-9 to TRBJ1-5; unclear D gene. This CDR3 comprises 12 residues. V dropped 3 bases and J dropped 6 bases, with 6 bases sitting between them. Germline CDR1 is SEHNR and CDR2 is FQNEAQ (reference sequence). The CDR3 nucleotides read TGTGCCAGCAGCTTTGGGATTCAGCCCCAGCATTTT. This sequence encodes CASSFGIQPQHF.

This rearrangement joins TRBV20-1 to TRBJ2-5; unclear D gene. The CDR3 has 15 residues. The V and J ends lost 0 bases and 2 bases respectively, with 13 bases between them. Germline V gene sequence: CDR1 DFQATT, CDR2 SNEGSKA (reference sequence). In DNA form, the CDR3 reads TGCAGTGCTAGAGATCCATTAGGAAGTCAAGAGACCCAGTACTTC. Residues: CSARDPLGSQETQYF.

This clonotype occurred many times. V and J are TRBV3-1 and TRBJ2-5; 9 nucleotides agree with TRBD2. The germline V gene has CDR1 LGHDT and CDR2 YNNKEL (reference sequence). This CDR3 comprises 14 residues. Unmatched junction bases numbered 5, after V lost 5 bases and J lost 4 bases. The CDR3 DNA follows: TGTGCCAGCAGCAGACTAGCGGATGGAGAGACCCAGTACTTC. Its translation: CASSRLADGETQYF.

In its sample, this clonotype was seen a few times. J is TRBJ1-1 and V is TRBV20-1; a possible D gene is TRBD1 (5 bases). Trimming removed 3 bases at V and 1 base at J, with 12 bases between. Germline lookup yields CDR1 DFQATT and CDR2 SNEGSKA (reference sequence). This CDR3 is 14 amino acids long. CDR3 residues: CSARDTRSNTEAFF. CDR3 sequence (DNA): TGCAGTGCTAGGGACACCCGATCGAACACTGAAGCTTTCTTT.

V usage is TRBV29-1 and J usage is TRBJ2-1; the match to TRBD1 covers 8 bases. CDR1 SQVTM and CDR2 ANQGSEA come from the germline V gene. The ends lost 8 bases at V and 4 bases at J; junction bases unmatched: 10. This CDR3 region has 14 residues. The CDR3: CSLGQGESYNEQFF. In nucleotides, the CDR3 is TGCAGCTTAGGACAGGGAGAGTCTTACAATGAGCAGTTCTTC.

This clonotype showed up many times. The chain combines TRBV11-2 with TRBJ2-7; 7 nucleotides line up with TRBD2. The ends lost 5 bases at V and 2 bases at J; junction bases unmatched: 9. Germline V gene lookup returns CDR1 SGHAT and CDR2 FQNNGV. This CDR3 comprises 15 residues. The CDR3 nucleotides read TGTGCCAGCAGCAAGACTAGCTCGGACGCCTACGAGCAGTACTTC. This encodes CASSKTSSDAYEQYF.

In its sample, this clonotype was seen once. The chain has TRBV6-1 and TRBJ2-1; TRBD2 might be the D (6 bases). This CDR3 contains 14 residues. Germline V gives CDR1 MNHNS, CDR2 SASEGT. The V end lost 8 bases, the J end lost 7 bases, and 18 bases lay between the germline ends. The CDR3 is CASSTSPGGNEQFF. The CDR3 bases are TGTGCCAGCTCCACTTCCCCCGGGGGAAATGAGCAGTTCTTC.